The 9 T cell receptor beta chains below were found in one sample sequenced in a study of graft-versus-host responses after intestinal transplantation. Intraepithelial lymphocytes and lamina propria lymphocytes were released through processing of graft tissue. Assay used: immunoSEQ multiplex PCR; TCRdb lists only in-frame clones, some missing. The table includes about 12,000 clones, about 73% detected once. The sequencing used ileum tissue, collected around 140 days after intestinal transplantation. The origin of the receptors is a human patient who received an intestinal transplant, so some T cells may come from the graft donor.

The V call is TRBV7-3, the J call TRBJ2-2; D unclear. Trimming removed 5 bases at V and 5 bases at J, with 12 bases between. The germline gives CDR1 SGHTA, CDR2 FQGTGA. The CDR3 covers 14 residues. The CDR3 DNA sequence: TGTGCCAGCAGCCCCTACAGTGCTACCGGGGAGCTGTTTTTT. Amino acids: CASSPYSATGELFF.

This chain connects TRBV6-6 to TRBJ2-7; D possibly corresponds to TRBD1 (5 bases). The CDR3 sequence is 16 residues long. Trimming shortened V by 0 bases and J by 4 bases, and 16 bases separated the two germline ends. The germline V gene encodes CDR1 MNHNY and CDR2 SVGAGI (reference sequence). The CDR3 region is CASSYSMAARVYEQYF. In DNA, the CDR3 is TGTGCCAGCAGTTACTCGATGGCCGCCAGGGTATACGAGCAGTACTTC.

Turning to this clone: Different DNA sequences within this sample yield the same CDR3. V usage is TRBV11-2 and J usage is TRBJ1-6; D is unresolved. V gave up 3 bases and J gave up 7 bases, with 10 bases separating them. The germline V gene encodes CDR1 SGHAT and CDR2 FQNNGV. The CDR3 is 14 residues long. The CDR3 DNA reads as TGTGCCAGCAGCTTCGGGCGGGTAAATTCACCCCTCCACTTT. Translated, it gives CASSFGRVNSPLHF.

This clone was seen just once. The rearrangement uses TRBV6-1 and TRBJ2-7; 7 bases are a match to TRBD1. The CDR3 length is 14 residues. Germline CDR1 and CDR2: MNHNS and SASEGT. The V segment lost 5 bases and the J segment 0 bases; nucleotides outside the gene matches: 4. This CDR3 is CASSPDRISYEQYF. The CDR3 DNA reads TGTGCCAGCAGTCCGGACAGGATCTCCTACGAGCAGTACTTC.

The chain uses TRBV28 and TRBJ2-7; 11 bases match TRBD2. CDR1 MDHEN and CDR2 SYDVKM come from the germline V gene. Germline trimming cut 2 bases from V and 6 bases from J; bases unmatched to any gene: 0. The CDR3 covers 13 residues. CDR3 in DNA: TGTGCCAGCAGTTTACTAGCGGGAGGCGAGCAGTACTTC. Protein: CASSLLAGGEQYF.

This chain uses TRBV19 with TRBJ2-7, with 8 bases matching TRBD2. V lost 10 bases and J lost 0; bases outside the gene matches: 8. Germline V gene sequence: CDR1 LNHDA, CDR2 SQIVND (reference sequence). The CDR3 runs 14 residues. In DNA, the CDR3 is TGTGCCACGACCGGGACTAGGAACTCCTACGAGCAGTACTTC. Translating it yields CATTGTRNSYEQYF.

The CDR3 DNA is TGCGCCAGCAGGGCGGGGGCCTACGAGCAGTACTTC. This gives the protein CASRAGAYEQYF. The chain is built from TRBV10-1 and TRBJ2-7; 7 bases line up with TRBD2. The CDR3 spans 12 residues. Germline CDR1 is WNHNN and CDR2 is SYGVQD (reference sequence). V gave up 6 bases and J gave up 2 bases; unmatched junction bases: 1.

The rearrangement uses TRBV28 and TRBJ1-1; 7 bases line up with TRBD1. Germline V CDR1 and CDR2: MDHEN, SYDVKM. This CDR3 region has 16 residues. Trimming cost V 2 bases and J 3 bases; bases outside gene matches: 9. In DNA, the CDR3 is TGTGCCAGCAGTTTAAGGTGGACAGGTGAGGACACTGAAGCTTTCTTT. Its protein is CASSLRWTGEDTEAFF.

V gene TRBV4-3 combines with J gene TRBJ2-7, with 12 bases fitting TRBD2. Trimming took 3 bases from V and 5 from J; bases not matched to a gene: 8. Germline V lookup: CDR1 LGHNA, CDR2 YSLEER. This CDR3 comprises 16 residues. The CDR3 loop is CASSQDLAGGSNEQYF. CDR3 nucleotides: TGCGCCAGCAGCCAGGACCTAGCGGGAGGGTCAAACGAGCAGTACTTC.